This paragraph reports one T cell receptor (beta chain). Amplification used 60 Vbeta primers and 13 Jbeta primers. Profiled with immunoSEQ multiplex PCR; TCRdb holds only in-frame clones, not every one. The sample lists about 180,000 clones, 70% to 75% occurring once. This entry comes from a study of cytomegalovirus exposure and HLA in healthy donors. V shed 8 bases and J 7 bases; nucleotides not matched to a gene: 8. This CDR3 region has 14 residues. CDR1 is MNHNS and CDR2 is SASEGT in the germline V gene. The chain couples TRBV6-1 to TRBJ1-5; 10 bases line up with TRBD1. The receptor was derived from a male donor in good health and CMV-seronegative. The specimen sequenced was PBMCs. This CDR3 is CASGPTGGQQPQHF. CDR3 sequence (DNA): TGTGCCAGCGGACCGACAGGGGGCCAGCAGCCCCAGCATTTT.